This paragraph covers one TCR beta chain sequence. V gave up 1 base and J gave up 4 bases; unmatched junction bases: 5. Germline V gene lookup returns CDR1 SGHTA and CDR2 FQGTGA. CDR3 length equals 15 residues. This entry is derived from a study of shared T cell receptors in the human thymus. TCRdb keeps only in-frame clones here, not all; method: immunoSEQ multiplex PCR. The sample lists approximately 490,000 clones; 75% to 80% were seen once. This sample also belongs to another study, concerning human thymus T cells. In that study: It was from resections taken during corrective heart surgery that the thymus tissue came. Gene usage (both V and J) appeared biased in thymic and blood repertoires.

The TCR sequence derives from a boy under three years old with a congenital heart defect. The chain is built from TRBV7-3 and TRBJ2-3, with 7 bases fitting TRBD1. Specimen: thymocytes. CDR3 sequence reads: CASSLNPGTADTQYF. The CDR3 DNA reads TGTGCCAGCAGCTTAAATCCCGGGACAGCAGATACGCAGTATTTT.